This TCR beta chain was sequenced for a study of shared clonotypes between healthy human individuals. Points from the study as a whole: Represented diversity (both genetic and exposure-history) was limited by the small number of donors. Memory subsets generally showed smaller estimated richness than naive subsets did. Rarefaction revealed incomplete sorted-subset sequencing despite large depth.

For this clone: Its antigen is not known.

Under the authors' procedure: Without quality scores, immunoSEQ junctional reads could not be filtered like full-length reads. Clones were sequenced by immunoSEQ multiplex PCR, and TCRdb holds only the in-frame ones, with some missing. V and J calls and clone size come straight from that table; D and trimming were deduced from the DNA. Of about 2.5 million clones listed, roughly 90% are singletons. Germline loops: CDR1 MDHEN, CDR2 SYDVKM. The V gene lost 6 bases and the J gene lost 3 bases, with 9 bases spanning the gap. The CDR3 loop spans 13 amino acids. The TCR sequence derives from a man between 18 and 29 years old in good health. Some clones in this sample may be carry-over from other donors' samples. The V and J genes are TRBV28 and TRBJ1-5; D gene uncertain. The sequenced sample was naive CD4+ T cells from PBMCs. Described subset: CD45RA+ positively selected. Here the CDR3 reads CASRTGTNQPQHF. CDR3 sequence (DNA): TGTGCCAGCAGGACGGGTACCAATCAGCCCCAGCATTTT.